The T cell receptor (beta chain) under discussion was sequenced for a study of blood T cell repertoires in COVID-19. As for the study in general: PBMCs, B-cell-depleted T cells, or T cells were the source of the cDNA or gDNA that made up the material.

Trimming shortened V by 2 bases and J by 9 bases, and 10 bases separated the two germline ends. This CDR3 is built from 12 residues. Germline V gene data show CDR1 as MNHNS and CDR2 as SASEGT. As processed by the authors: Researchers report that nucleated cell counts were estimated from reference gene primer amplification. The repertoire was sequenced with immunoSEQ multiplex PCR; TCRdb's copy has only in-frame clones and lacks some. For V, J and clone size, that table is used; D and trimming come from the DNA. The table shows about 43,000 clones, with roughly 87% occurring only once. The sequenced material came from peripheral blood. This TCR derives from a woman aged 55-75 years with acute or convalescent COVID-19. The J gene is TRBJ1-1, the V gene TRBV6-1, with D maybe TRBD1 (5 bases). The CDR3 sequence: CASSERDRKAFF. The CDR3 nucleotides read TGTGCCAGCAGTGAAAGAGACAGAAAAGCTTTCTTT.